This TCR beta chain was captured in a study of T cell changes during pregnancy in multiple sclerosis. The method was immunoSEQ multiplex PCR; TCRdb's version includes in-frame clones alone and lacks a portion of them. The profile shows nearly 110,000 clones, just under 95% of them singletons. Germline-derived CDR1 and CDR2 are MGHDK and SYGVNS. This CDR3 comprises 12 residues. Trimming cost V 3 bases and J 10 bases, with 12 bases left between them. The source is a female donor in good health, enrolled as a control in a pregnancy study. The V gene is TRBV25-1, the J gene TRBJ1-1; TRBD1 is a possible D gene (5 bases). The material was peripheral blood, obtained in the third trimester of pregnancy. The CDR3 is CASSDISGGAFF. The CDR3 coding sequence is TGTGCCAGCAGTGATATCAGCGGGGGAGCTTTCTTT.